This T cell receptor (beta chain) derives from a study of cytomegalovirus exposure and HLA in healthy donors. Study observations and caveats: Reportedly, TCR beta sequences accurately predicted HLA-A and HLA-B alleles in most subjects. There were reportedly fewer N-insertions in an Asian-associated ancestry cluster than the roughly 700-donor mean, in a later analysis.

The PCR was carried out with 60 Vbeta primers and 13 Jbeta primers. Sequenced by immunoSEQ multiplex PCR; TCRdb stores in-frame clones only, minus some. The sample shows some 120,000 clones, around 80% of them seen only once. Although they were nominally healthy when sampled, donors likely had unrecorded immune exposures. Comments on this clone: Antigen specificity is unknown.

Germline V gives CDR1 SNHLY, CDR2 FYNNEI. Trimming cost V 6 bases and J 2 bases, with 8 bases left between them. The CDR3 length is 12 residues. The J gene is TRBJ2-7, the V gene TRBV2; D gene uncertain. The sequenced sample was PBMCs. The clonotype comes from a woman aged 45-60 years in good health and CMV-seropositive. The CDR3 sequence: CASRGEAYEQYF. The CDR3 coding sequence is TGTGCCAGCAGGGGCGAAGCCTACGAGCAGTACTTC.